Presented here are 30 T cell receptor beta chains from one specimen sequenced in a study of cytomegalovirus exposure and HLA in healthy donors. The PCR employed 60 Vbeta primers together with 13 Jbeta primers. The repertoire was sequenced with immunoSEQ multiplex PCR; TCRdb's copy has only in-frame clones and lacks some. Of 150,000 to 200,000 clones listed, 79% are singletons. Sequencing was carried out using PBMCs. These receptors all stem from a woman aged 50 to 60 in good health and CMV-seronegative.

This clone was seen a single time. V gene TRBV28 combines with J gene TRBJ2-5; TRBD2 aligns across 10 bases. J was trimmed by 7 bases and V by 2 bases; bases with no gene match: 7. The CDR3 totals 15 residues. Germline loops: CDR1 MDHEN, CDR2 SYDVKM. CDR3 residues: CASSLGLAAGGTQYF. The CDR3 bases are TGTGCCAGCAGTTTAGGACTAGCGGCCGGGGGGACCCAGTACTTC.

This sequence joins TRBV6-1 and TRBJ1-2; TRBD1 aligns across 7 bases. Germline V gene lookup returns CDR1 MNHNS and CDR2 SASEGT. V dropped 5 bases and J dropped 9; count of bases not matched to a gene: 9. The CDR3 sequence is 13 residues long. The CDR3: CASSTGQVTSYTF. The CDR3 DNA is TGTGCCAGCAGTACAGGACAGGTCACAAGCTACACCTTC.

The chain has TRBV4-2 and TRBJ2-2; D gene ambiguous. V dropped 1 base and J dropped 4 bases, with 7 bases sitting between them. This CDR3 has 14 amino acids. Germline assignment: CDR1 LGHNA and CDR2 YNFKEQ. CDR3 coding DNA: TGTGCCAGCAGCCAAGGTCAGGTCACCGGGGAGCTGTTTTTT. It specifies CASSQGQVTGELFF.

This rearrangement joins TRBV7-2 to TRBJ2-5; D unresolved. Germline-derived CDR1 and CDR2 are SGHTA and FQGNSA. The length of the CDR3 is 13 residues. V dropped 7 bases and J dropped 0 bases, with 9 bases sitting between them. This chain's CDR3 is CASMRRYQETQYF. CDR3 nucleotides: TGTGCCAGCATGAGGCGTTACCAAGAGACCCAGTACTTC.

The chain's CDR3 is CASSPGQGRGTDTQYF. CDR3 nucleotides: TGTGCCAGCAGCCCGGGACAGGGGAGGGGCACAGATACGCAGTATTTT. This sequence joins TRBV5-4 and TRBJ2-3, with 10 bases aligning to TRBD1. The V gene end was trimmed by 4 bases and the J gene end by 1 base; junction bases not matched to a gene: 6. Germline values: CDR1 SGHNT, CDR2 YYREEE (reference sequence). The CDR3 contains 16 residues.

The V and J genes are TRBV9 and TRBJ1-2; D possibly corresponds to TRBD1 (6 bases). Germline CDR1 is SGDLS and CDR2 is YYNGEE. The CDR3 contains 13 residues. The germline V and J ends were trimmed by 4 bases and 8 bases, with 15 bases remaining between them. The CDR3 DNA is TGTGCCAGCAGCCCTAGACCAGGGGAAGGCTACACCTTC. Protein: CASSPRPGEGYTF.

In its sample, this clone was seen once. The rearrangement joins TRBV29-1 to TRBJ1-5; the D gene is possibly TRBD1 (6 bases). This CDR3 region has 13 residues. Germline values: CDR1 SQVTM, CDR2 ANQGSEA. Trimming stripped 4 bases from V and 4 bases from J, with 11 bases between. This CDR3 is CSVGWTANQPQHF. CDR3 sequence (DNA): TGCAGCGTTGGATGGACAGCAAATCAGCCCCAGCATTTT.

This clone has only one observation. V is TRBV6-5 and J is TRBJ2-1; TRBD2 aligns across 7 bases. J gave up 8 bases and V 6 bases, and 10 bases lay outside the gene matches. The CDR3 spans 14 residues. CDR1 and CDR2 (germline): MNHEY, SVGAGI. CDR3: CASSWDYRRDEQFF. The DNA of the CDR3 is TGTGCCAGCAGCTGGGACTACCGTAGGGATGAGCAGTTCTTC.

The chain uses TRBV6-4 and TRBJ2-1; TRBD2 aligns across 11 bases. With 3 bases clipped from V and 7 bases from J, the junction kept 8 bases outside the gene matches. CDR3 size: 16 residues. Looked up from germline, CDR1 is MRHNA and CDR2 is SNTAGT. CDR3 in amino acids: CASSESSGGWGNEQFF. The DNA for the CDR3 is TGTGCCAGCAGTGAATCTAGCGGGGGGTGGGGGAATGAGCAGTTCTTC.

The rearrangement uses TRBV19 and TRBJ1-2; 7 bases fit TRBD1. Germline V gene data show CDR1 as LNHDA and CDR2 as SQIVND (reference sequence). V lost 4 bases and J lost 8; bases outside the gene matches: 13. The CDR3 runs to 15 residues. The CDR3 DNA reads TGTGCCAGTAGTAGAGGGACAGCCTTAACGGACGGCTACACCTTC. Translation: CASSRGTALTDGYTF. The full variable domain, in which reference TRBV19 and TRBJ1-2 provide the parts outside the CDR3, is DGGITQSPKYLFRKEGQNVTLSCEQNLNHDAMYWYRQDPGQGLRLIYYSQIVNDFQKGDIAEGYSVSREKKESFPLTVTSAQKNPTAFYLCASSRGTALTDGYTFGSGTRLTVV.

The chain has TRBV10-3 and TRBJ1-3, with 7 positions matching TRBD1. CDR3 length: 16 amino acids. From germline, CDR1 is ENHRY and CDR2 SYGVKD. The junction had 8 bases not matched to a gene; V was cut back by 3 bases and J by 3 bases. The CDR3 DNA reads as TGTGCCATCAGTGAAAAGGACAGGATCTTTGGAAACACCATATATTTT. Translated, it gives CAISEKDRIFGNTIYF.

The rearrangement uses TRBV6-6 and TRBJ1-4, with TRBD1 matching over 10 bases. The CDR3 has 16 residues. V lost 7 bases and J lost 5; bases outside the gene matches: 10. Germline values: CDR1 MNHNY, CDR2 SVGAGI (reference sequence). CDR3 DNA: TGTGCCAGCACCTCCCGGGGGACAGGGGTAAATGAAAAACTGTTTTTT. It encodes CASTSRGTGVNEKLFF.

V is TRBV13 and J is TRBJ1-4; D not resolved. V lost 2 bases and J 6 bases, leaving 13 bases between the germline ends. CDR1 and CDR2 (germline): PRHDT, FYEKMQ (reference sequence). The CDR3 contains 15 residues. The CDR3 bases are TGTGCCAGCAGCTTACGGGTGGCCCTCCATGAAAAACTGTTTTTT. Translation gives CASSLRVALHEKLFF.

The V gene is TRBV4-3, the J gene TRBJ2-3, with 9 bases matching TRBD2. V was clipped by 3 bases and J by 0 bases; unmatched bases: 10. Germline CDR1 reads LGHNA; CDR2 reads YSLEER. The CDR3 extends over 18 amino acids. The chain's CDR3 is CASSHLTSGSLSTDTQYF. As DNA, the CDR3 is TGCGCCAGCAGCCACCTGACTAGCGGTAGCCTAAGCACAGATACGCAGTATTTT.

The chain carries TRBV27 and TRBJ2-5, with D possibly matching TRBD1 (5 bases). Deletions cut 6 bases from V and 9 bases from J, with 11 bases between. Germline CDR1 reads MNHEY; CDR2 reads SMNVEV (reference sequence). The CDR3 is 11 amino acids. CDR3 protein: CASSSKGAQYF. The CDR3 DNA reads TGTGCCAGCAGCTCAAAAGGGGCCCAGTACTTC.

The chain combines TRBV7-3 with TRBJ2-3; TRBD2 aligns across 7 bases. J was trimmed by 0 bases and V by 4 bases; bases with no gene match: 7. Germline CDR1 reads SGHTA; CDR2 reads FQGTGA. The CDR3 spans 16 residues. The CDR3 spells CASSSSERGSTDTQYF. CDR3 coding DNA: TGTGCCAGCAGCTCTTCCGAGCGGGGCAGCACAGATACGCAGTATTTT.

A single count supports this clone. The genes are TRBV6-6 and TRBJ2-2, with D tentatively TRBD2 (6 bases). This CDR3 contains 16 residues. With 0 bases removed from V and 1 base from J, the gap between germline ends came to 9 bases. CDR1 and CDR2 (germline): MNHNY, SVGAGI (reference sequence). The CDR3 is CASSYSERVNTGELFF. DNA for the CDR3: TGTGCCAGCAGTTACTCGGAGCGGGTGAACACCGGGGAGCTGTTTTTT.

J is TRBJ1-2 and V is TRBV6-1; 7 positions agree with TRBD1. The CDR3 has 13 residues. Germline CDR1 MNHNS, CDR2 SASEGT. After removal of 8 bases from V and 4 bases from J, the junction contained 7 bases not matched to a gene. The CDR3 region has the DNA TGTGCCAGCCGACGGGACAGCTCCTATGGCTACACCTTC. This translates into CASRRDSSYGYTF.

The chain joins TRBV27 to TRBJ2-6; the match to TRBD2 covers 8 bases. Looked up from germline, CDR1 is MNHEY and CDR2 is SMNVEV (reference sequence). This CDR3 spans 15 amino acids. J gave up 2 bases and V 6 bases, and 3 bases lay outside the gene matches. The CDR3 sequence is CASRTGGAGANVLTF. DNA of the CDR3: TGTGCCAGCAGAACGGGGGGGGCTGGGGCCAACGTCCTGACTTTC. Full variable domain (outside the CDR3, taken from reference TRBV27 and TRBJ2-6): EAQVTQNPRYLITVTGKKLTVTCSQNMNHEYMSWYRQDPGLGLRQIYYSMNVEVTDKGDVPEGYKVSRKEKRNFPLILESPSPNQTSLYFCASRTGGAGANVLTFGAGSRLTVL.

V is TRBV9 and J is TRBJ1-2; tentatively, D is TRBD1 (6 bases). Trimming took 1 base from V and 5 from J, leaving 9 bases between them. This CDR3 has 13 residues. The germline V gene has CDR1 SGDLS and CDR2 YYNGEE. Here the CDR3 DNA reads TGTGCCAGCAGCGTACGGCAGGGGTATGGCTACACCTTC. Translation gives CASSVRQGYGYTF.

This chain links TRBV19 with TRBJ1-2, with D unresolved. Per germline, CDR1 LNHDA and CDR2 SQIVND (reference sequence). Between the trimmed V and J ends, which lost 6 bases and 2 bases, there was a span of 10 bases. CDR3 length: 13 amino acids. The DNA for the CDR3 is TGTGCCAGTAGCCGCACAGACAACTATGGCTACACCTTC. Translation: CASSRTDNYGYTF.

The rearrangement uses TRBV5-4 and TRBJ2-7; 7 bases line up with TRBD1. This CDR3 has 14 residues. Germline V gene data show CDR1 as SGHNT and CDR2 as YYREEE (reference sequence). V gave up 7 bases and J gave up 5 bases; unmatched junction bases: 12. The CDR3 here is CASQRTGFSDEQYF. The CDR3 coding sequence is TGTGCCAGCCAGAGGACAGGCTTCTCAGACGAGCAGTACTTC.

CDR3 protein: CASSVEAGGNTQYF. The CDR3 nucleotides read TGTGCCAGCAGCGTAGAGGCAGGGGGGAATACGCAGTATTTT. The chain combines TRBV9 with TRBJ2-3, with a possible D match to TRBD1 (7 bases). CDR3 length equals 14 residues. Germline loops: CDR1 SGDLS, CDR2 YYNGEE. Between the trimmed V and J ends, which lost 0 bases and 7 bases, there was a span of 12 bases.

This chain uses TRBV11-2 with TRBJ1-2, with 7 bases lining up with TRBD1. The trim removed 3 bases at V and 4 bases at J, leaving 8 bases unmatched. This CDR3 contains 15 residues. CDR1 is SGHAT and CDR2 is FQNNGV in the germline V gene. Written as DNA, the CDR3 is TGTGCCAGCAGCTTCTCCGCGGGACAGATCTATGGCTACACCTTC. Translation gives CASSFSAGQIYGYTF. Complete variable domain (other parts from reference TRBV11-2 and TRBJ1-2): EAGVAQSPRYKIIEKRQSVAFWCNPISGHATLYWYQQILGQGPKLLIQFQNNGVVDDSQLPKDRFSAERLKGVDSTLKIQPAKLEDSAVYLCASSFSAGQIYGYTFGSGTRLTVV.

This clone is a singleton in its sample. The rearrangement joins TRBV7-8 to TRBJ2-3; D might be TRBD2 (5 bases). Germline lookup yields CDR1 SGHVS and CDR2 FQNEAQ. V was cut by 0 bases and J by 4 bases, with 11 bases left in between. The CDR3 totals 15 residues. The CDR3 nucleotides are TGTGCCAGCAGCTTAGCCCGCGGGTATGCAGATACGCAGTATTTT. Translating gives CASSLARGYADTQYF.

The chain links TRBV4-3 to TRBJ2-1; tentatively, D is TRBD2 (5 bases). There are 15 residues in the CDR3. Trimming removed 1 base at V and 6 bases at J, with 13 bases between. Germline CDR1 and CDR2: LGHNA and YSLEER. The CDR3 sequence is CASSQGTSYGNEQFF. The DNA of the CDR3 is TGCGCCAGCAGCCAAGGGACTTCTTACGGCAATGAGCAGTTCTTC.

This clone was found a few times. One junction end disagrees with the germline gene, perhaps due to a read error. V gene TRBV7-7 combines with J gene TRBJ1-3; 8 positions match TRBD1. CDR1 and CDR2 from the germline V gene are SSHAT and FNYEAQ (reference sequence). The CDR3 extends over 15 amino acids. The chain's CDR3 is CASSRGQGQGNTIYF. The CDR3 coding sequence is TGTGCTAGCAGCAGAGGACAGGGCCAAGGAAACACCATATATTTT.

This clone was seen only a few times. CDR3 region: CASSSPLLGERELFF. The DNA of the CDR3 is TGCGCCAGCAGCTCGCCCCTCCTCGGAGAGAGGGAGCTGTTTTTT. The rearrangement uses TRBV5-1 and TRBJ2-2; D is unresolved. The CDR3 loop spans 15 amino acids. The germline V gene encodes CDR1 SGHRS and CDR2 YFSETQ. Trimming shortened V by 3 bases and J by 9 bases, and 18 bases separated the two germline ends.

This rearrangement joins TRBV13 to TRBJ2-5; the match to TRBD2 covers 7 bases. Near its end, the DNA agrees better with TRBJ2-7, so the J call may be wrong. The CDR3 consists of 14 residues. Germline V gene lookup returns CDR1 PRHDT and CDR2 FYEKMQ (reference sequence). This chain's CDR3 is CASSLRLAAYEQYF. DNA of the CDR3: TGTGCCAGCAGCTTACGACTAGCCGCTTACGAGCAGTACTTC.

The chain recombines TRBV7-9 with TRBJ1-1; 10 bases are shared with TRBD1. J was trimmed by 6 bases and V by 5 bases; bases with no gene match: 9. The CDR3 loop spans 15 amino acids. CDR1 is SEHNR, CDR2 FQNEAQ, per germline (reference sequence). The CDR3 region is CASSPKDRGNAEAFF. CDR3 nucleotide sequence: TGTGCCAGCAGCCCAAAGGACAGGGGGAATGCTGAAGCTTTCTTT.